A selection of T cell receptor beta chains follows, all from one sample in a study of blood T cells in healthy people across ages. TCRdb recomputed calls from the 5' RACE reads with MiXCR, one row per CDR3 protein. The sample has 800,000 to 1,300,000 distinct CDR3 sequences, under 30% seen once. The same data also went into a second study, on T cells of mothers and their children.

Sequencing input: blood. The receptors originated from a girl aged 2-9 years in good health. The CDR3 runs from the conserved cysteine through the conserved F or W. A D gene is named only where the DNA matches it firmly. A row's size may be missing; if present it is once, few, many or a size class.

d_gene	abundance	v_gene	len	j_gene	CDR3nt	CDR3aa
.	few	TRBV7-2	15	TRBJ2-2	TGTGCCAGCGGAGTCGCAGGGTCGGGCACCGGGGAGCTGTTTTTT	CASGVAGSGTGELFF
.	many	TRBV27	13	TRBJ2-1	TGTGCCAGCACCCAGATCGGGGACAATGAGCAGTTCTTC	CASTQIGDNEQFF
.	few	TRBV2	16	TRBJ2-5	TGTGCCAGCAGTGGATTGGAGGGGGCGAAATCAGAGACCCAGTACTTC	CASSGLEGAKSETQYF
.	few	TRBV5-1	13	TRBJ1-2	TGCGCCAGCAGCGCGGACAGAGACTATGGCTACACCTTC	CASSADRDYGYTF
.	.	TRBV12-3/TRBV12-4	14	TRBJ2-5	TGTGCCAGCAGTTTTGGGGCGTACCAAGAGACCCAGTACTTC	CASSFGAYQETQYF
.	.	TRBV7-7	15	TRBJ2-5	TGTGCTAGCAGTCCACGTAGCGCTCCAAGAGGGACCCAGTACTTC	CASSPRSAPRGTQYF
.	.	TRBV28	14	TRBJ2-1	TGTGCCAGCAGTTTCGGAGGGGACGGGAATGAGCAGTTCTTC	CASSFGGDGNEQFF
TRBD2	.	TRBV12-3/TRBV12-4	15	TRBJ2-2	TGTGCCAGCAGGCAGGGACTAGCGGGGAACGGGGAGCTGTTTTTT	CASRQGLAGNGELFF
.	.	TRBV27	17	TRBJ2-6	TGTGCCAGCAGTTTGGACAGCCTGGAGGCTGGGGCCAACGTCCTGACTTTC	CASSLDSLEAGANVLTF
.	.	TRBV6-1	14	TRBJ1-1	TGTGCCAGCAGGAAACCGGGAACCAACACTGAAGCTTTCTTT	CASRKPGTNTEAFF
.	.	TRBV4-1	14	TRBJ1-1	TGCGCCAGCAGCCAAGCGCGGTCTCACACTGAAGCTTTCTTT	CASSQARSHTEAFF